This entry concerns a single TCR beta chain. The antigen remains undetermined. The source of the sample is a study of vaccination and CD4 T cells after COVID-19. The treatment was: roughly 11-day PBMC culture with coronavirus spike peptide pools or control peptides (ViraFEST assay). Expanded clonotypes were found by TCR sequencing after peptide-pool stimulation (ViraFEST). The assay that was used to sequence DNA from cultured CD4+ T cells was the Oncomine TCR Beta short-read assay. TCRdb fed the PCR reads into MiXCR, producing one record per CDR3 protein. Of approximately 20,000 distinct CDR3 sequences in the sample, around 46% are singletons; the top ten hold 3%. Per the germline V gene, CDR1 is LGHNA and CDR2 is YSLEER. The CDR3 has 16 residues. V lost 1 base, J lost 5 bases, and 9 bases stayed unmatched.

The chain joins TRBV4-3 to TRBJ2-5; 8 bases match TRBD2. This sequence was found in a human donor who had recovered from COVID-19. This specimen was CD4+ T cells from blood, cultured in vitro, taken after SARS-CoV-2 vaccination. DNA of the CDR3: TGCGCCAGCAGCCAAGGTGCGGGGGGAACGTATGAGACCCAGTACTTC. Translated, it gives CASSQGAGGTYETQYF.